A single sample is the source of the 25 T cell receptor beta chains below, sequenced in a study of T cell responses to AZD1222 COVID-19 vaccine. Sequencing used immunoSEQ multiplex PCR; TCRdb keeps in-frame clones, though not all of them. The sample consists of 85,000 or so clones, about 93% of them appearing once. Material: peripheral blood, obtained 28 days after the second AZD1222 dose. The receptors derive from an adult who received the AZD1222 COVID-19 vaccine.

The chain carries TRBV19 and TRBJ1-5; D may be TRBD1 (5 bases). This CDR3 comprises 14 residues. CDR1 is LNHDA, CDR2 SQIVND, per germline (reference sequence). Trimming took 3 bases from V and 1 from J, leaving 7 bases between them. This CDR3 reads CASSIQGSNQPQHF. Written as DNA, the CDR3 is TGTGCCAGTAGTATTCAGGGAAGCAATCAGCCCCAGCATTTT.

The genes are TRBV29-1 and TRBJ2-1; TRBD2 matches 8 bases. The germline gives CDR1 SQVTM, CDR2 ANQGSEA. V trimming: 5 bases; J trimming: 4 bases; junction bases outside the gene matches: 7. The CDR3 consists of 14 residues. In nucleotides, the CDR3 is TGCAGCGTTTTAGCGGGGAGAGATTACAATGAGCAGTTCTTC. Translation: CSVLAGRDYNEQFF.

The chain carries TRBV5-1 and TRBJ2-1; no definite D call. The germline CDR1 and CDR2 sequences are SGHRS and YFSETQ. The germline V and J ends were trimmed by 0 bases and 1 base, with 5 bases remaining between them. This CDR3 has 14 amino acids. Here the CDR3 DNA reads TGCGCCAGCAGCTTGGTGGGTTCCTACAATGAGCAGTTCTTC. Protein: CASSLVGSYNEQFF.

This clone came up a few times. CDR3 region: CASSLTLSHGYTF. CDR3 DNA: TGTGCCAGCAGTTTAACTCTCTCTCATGGCTACACCTTC. The rearrangement joins TRBV27 to TRBJ1-2; D is undetermined. Looked up from germline, CDR1 is MNHEY and CDR2 is SMNVEV (reference sequence). This CDR3 is built from 13 residues. V lost 2 bases to trimming and J lost 6 bases, with 10 bases between them.

The genes are TRBV2 and TRBJ2-7, with 9 nucleotides matching TRBD1. J gave up 2 bases and V 10 bases, and 9 bases lay outside the gene matches. Germline CDR1 SNHLY, CDR2 FYNNEI. The CDR3 sequence is 14 residues long. The CDR3 is CANQAGTGPYEQYF. In nucleotides, the CDR3 is TGTGCCAACCAGGCCGGGACAGGGCCCTACGAGCAGTACTTC.

The chain recombines TRBV2 with TRBJ1-2, with a weak D call TRBD1 (6 bases). CDR3 length: 14 amino acids. Germline values: CDR1 SNHLY, CDR2 FYNNEI. The ends were cut back, 6 bases at V and 7 bases at J, with 18 bases in the middle. Here the CDR3 DNA reads TGTGCCAGCAGCGCCCAAGGGGCAGGGGTTGGCTACACCTTC. Encoded protein: CASSAQGAGVGYTF.

This clone was seen only a few times. This rearrangement joins TRBV9 to TRBJ2-7; TRBD2 aligns across 7 bases. The length of the CDR3 is 15 residues. The V gene's germline CDR1 is SGDLS and CDR2 YYNGEE. The trim removed 4 bases at V and 5 bases at J, leaving 12 bases unmatched. The CDR3 here is CASSPGGLQGHEQYF. The CDR3 bases are TGTGCCAGCAGCCCGGGGGGTCTCCAGGGTCACGAGCAGTACTTC.

This sequence joins TRBV11-3 and TRBJ2-1; 12 bases agree with TRBD1. The CDR3 is 15 amino acids. Germline CDR1 reads SGHNT; CDR2 reads YENEEA. Trimming removed 3 bases from V and 5 bases from J; junction bases left unmatched: 2. CDR3 loop: CASSLGQGANNEQFF. DNA of the CDR3: TGTGCCAGCAGCTTGGGACAGGGGGCGAACAATGAGCAGTTCTTC.

This clone has just a few counts. This chain uses TRBV7-9 with TRBJ2-1, with 9 bases identical to TRBD2. CDR1 SEHNR and CDR2 FQNEAQ come from the germline V gene (reference sequence). Losses at the gene ends were 3 bases for V and 6 bases for J; bases not matched to a gene: 6. The CDR3 covers 15 residues. CDR3 protein: CASSFPGTSSNEQFF. Here the CDR3 DNA reads TGTGCCAGCAGCTTCCCCGGGACTAGCAGCAATGAGCAGTTCTTC.

This chain joins TRBV4-1 and TRBJ2-7; D is perhaps TRBD1 or TRBD2 (6 bases each). The CDR3 sequence is 14 residues long. V dropped 7 bases and J dropped 0 bases, with 13 bases sitting between them. Looked up from germline, CDR1 is MGHRA and CDR2 is YSYEKL. As DNA, the CDR3 is TGCGCCAGCAAGGCGGGACAAAGCTCCTACGAGCAGTACTTC. This sequence encodes CASKAGQSSYEQYF.

In its sample, this clone was seen a few times. V is TRBV18 and J is TRBJ1-4; D is perhaps TRBD1 (6 bases). Trimming took off 0 bases at V and 7 bases at J, with 18 bases between the two ends. The CDR3 is made up of 17 amino acids. CDR1 and CDR2 (germline): KGHSH, LQKENI. The CDR3 DNA reads TGTGCCAGCTCACCACCGTCCGCCTCGGGGGCAGGTGAAAAACTGTTTTTT. This encodes CASSPPSASGAGEKLFF.

The V and J genes are TRBV9 and TRBJ1-5; no clear D. The CDR3 totals 13 residues. V gave up 2 bases and J gave up 1 base, with 4 bases separating them. Germline V gene lookup returns CDR1 SGDLS and CDR2 YYNGEE. The DNA for the CDR3 is TGTGCCAGCAGCGTCTCCAGCAATCAGCCCCAGCATTTT. Translation: CASSVSSNQPQHF.

This sequence joins TRBV5-1 and TRBJ2-3, with no clear D. CDR1 is SGHRS, CDR2 YFSETQ, per germline. CDR3 length equals 14 residues. Deletions cut 3 bases from V and 1 base from J, with 9 bases between. The CDR3 here is CASSYSSRTDTQYF. DNA of the CDR3: TGCGCCAGCAGCTATTCGTCACGCACAGATACGCAGTATTTT.

The CDR3 sequence: CASNQPGEGSEGYTF. DNA for the CDR3: TGTGCCAGCAACCAGCCAGGGGAGGGTTCTGAGGGCTACACCTTC. This chain links TRBV27 with TRBJ1-2; a possible D gene is TRBD1 (6 bases). Germline CDR1 MNHEY, CDR2 SMNVEV (reference sequence). The CDR3 is 15 residues long. V lost 7 bases and J 8 bases, leaving 23 bases between the germline ends.

The V and J genes are TRBV5-4 and TRBJ1-1; no firm D call. Germline V lookup: CDR1 SGHNT, CDR2 YYREEE (reference sequence). V gave up 0 bases and J gave up 3 bases, with 12 bases separating them. The CDR3 loop spans 15 amino acids. The chain's CDR3 is CASSLAAGRDTEAFF. The CDR3 nucleotides are TGTGCCAGCAGCTTGGCGGCAGGTCGGGACACTGAAGCTTTCTTT.

The chain has TRBV27 and TRBJ2-2; D gene uncertain. The germline V gene encodes CDR1 MNHEY and CDR2 SMNVEV (reference sequence). The length of the CDR3 is 13 residues. V was shortened by 6 bases and J by 2 bases, with 7 bases between the two germline ends. CDR3 DNA sequence: TGTGCCAGCAGCAGGCCCAACACCGGGGAGCTGTTTTTT. Translating gives CASSRPNTGELFF.

The chain joins TRBV3-1 (or the pseudogene TRBV3-2) to TRBJ2-7, with 9 bases lining up with TRBD1. The V segment lost 3 bases and the J segment 3 bases; nucleotides outside the gene matches: 3. This CDR3 region has 14 residues. The V gene's germline CDR1 is LGHDT and CDR2 YNNKEL (reference sequence). The DNA of the CDR3 is TGTGCCAGCAGCCACGGGACAGGGAACTACGAGCAGTACTTC. Translating it yields CASSHGTGNYEQYF.

This clone showed up just once. The chain links TRBV6-1 to TRBJ1-2; TRBD1 matches 8 bases. Germline V gene sequence: CDR1 MNHNS, CDR2 SASEGT. With V trimmed by 5 bases and J by 5 bases, 10 bases remained unmatched. The CDR3 length is 15 residues. The CDR3 sequence: CASSPSTGAAYGYTF. In DNA form, the CDR3 reads TGTGCCAGCAGTCCTTCGACAGGGGCGGCTTATGGCTACACCTTC.

The chain couples TRBV30 to TRBJ1-5; no clear D gene. CDR3 length equals 12 residues. Germline loops: CDR1 GTSNPN, CDR2 SVGIG (reference sequence). Trimming removed 5 bases from V and 4 bases from J, with 9 bases in between. The CDR3 nucleotides are TGTGCCTGGGCAGTTGAAAATCAGCCCCAGCATTTT. Its protein is CAWAVENQPQHF. Based on the CDR3 plus reference TRBV30 and TRBJ1-5, the full variable domain is SQTIHQWPATLVQPVGSPLSLECTVEGTSNPNLYWYRQAAGRGLQLLFYSVGIGQISSEVPQNLSASRPQDRQFILSSKKLLLSDSGFYLCAWAVENQPQHFGDGTRLSIL.

The V gene is TRBV6-2 or TRBV6-3, the J gene TRBJ2-7; 7 bases line up with TRBD2. The CDR3 consists of 16 residues. Germline trimming cut 0 bases from V and 6 bases from J; bases unmatched to any gene: 11. CDR1 and CDR2 from the germline V gene are MNHEY and SVGEGT. The CDR3: CASSYSLAVTKGEQYF. CDR3 DNA: TGTGCCAGCAGTTACTCCCTAGCGGTCACCAAGGGCGAGCAGTACTTC.

In its sample, this clone was seen once. This chain links TRBV24-1 with TRBJ1-2; no clear D. The CDR3 sequence is 14 residues long. Germline assignment: CDR1 KGHDR and CDR2 SFDVKD. Trimming stripped 3 bases from V and 7 bases from J, with 14 bases between. This CDR3 is CATSDASLGGGYTF. The CDR3 DNA reads TGTGCCACCAGTGATGCTAGTCTTGGCGGTGGCTACACCTTC.

This chain links TRBV15 with TRBJ2-2; 9 bases match TRBD1. The CDR3 extends over 14 amino acids. The germline CDR1 and CDR2 sequences are LNHNV and YYDKDF (reference sequence). The V segment lost 8 bases and the J segment 5 bases; nucleotides outside the gene matches: 6. The CDR3 reads CATLSGTGTGELFF. In DNA, the CDR3 is TGTGCCACCCTATCCGGGACAGGGACCGGGGAGCTGTTTTTT. Combining the CDR3 with reference TRBV15 and TRBJ2-2 gives the whole variable domain DAMVIQNPRYQVTQFGKPVTLSCSQTLNHNVMYWYQQKSSQAPKLLFHYYDKDFNNEADTPDNFQSRRPNTSFCFLDIRSPGLGDTAMYLCATLSGTGTGELFFGEGSRLTVL.

The rearrangement uses TRBV28 and TRBJ1-6; D might be TRBD1 (5 bases). The CDR3 contains 16 residues. Germline loops: CDR1 MDHEN, CDR2 SYDVKM. V was clipped by 4 bases and J by 9 bases, with 19 bases between them. CDR3 residues: CASSSPGTPSGSPLHF. Written as DNA, the CDR3 is TGTGCCAGCAGTTCACCCGGGACCCCATCGGGTTCACCCCTCCACTTT.

The rearrangement links TRBV27 to TRBJ1-6; D uncertain. V was pared by 1 base and J by 5 bases, with 15 bases between. From germline, CDR1 is MNHEY and CDR2 SMNVEV (reference sequence). This CDR3 has 17 residues. Here the CDR3 reads CASSLWSQITNNSPLHF. CDR3 DNA: TGTGCCAGCAGTTTATGGAGCCAGATTACAAATAATTCACCCCTCCACTTT.

The V call is TRBV9, the J call TRBJ2-1; 11 bases are a match to TRBD2. There are 19 residues in the CDR3. From germline, CDR1 is SGDLS and CDR2 YYNGEE. After removal of 4 bases from V and 4 bases from J, the junction contained 16 bases not matched to a gene. The CDR3 reads CASSPRGGTSGNQYNEQFF. CDR3 in DNA: TGTGCCAGCAGCCCAAGGGGGGGGACTAGCGGCAACCAGTACAATGAGCAGTTCTTC.